This TCR beta chain originates from a study of OX40 agonist ivuxolimab in advanced cancers. TCRdb's table, derived via immunoSEQ multiplex PCR, lists solely in-frame clones and lacks some. This table has approximately 69,000 clones, just under 95% appearing once. The germline V gene has CDR1 MNHEY and CDR2 SVGAGI. This CDR3 spans 13 amino acids. V was pared by 6 bases and J by 4 bases, with 12 bases between. The receptor was isolated from an adult with an advanced solid tumor such as melanoma, head and neck, liver or kidney cancer. V and J are TRBV6-5 and TRBJ1-1, with D possibly matching TRBD1 (6 bases). This specimen consisted of CD4+ or CD8+ T cells sorted from blood, obtained in a trial of the OX40 agonist ivuxolimab. In DNA form, the CDR3 reads TGTGCCAGCAGCGGGGGGCCAGGCACTGAAGCTTTCTTT. Translated, it gives CASSGGPGTEAFF.